This T cell receptor (beta chain) was identified in a study of blood T cell repertoires in COVID-19. The germline CDR1 and CDR2 sequences are SEHNR and FQNEAQ (reference sequence). The V and J ends lost 1 base and 4 bases respectively, with 14 bases between them. The CDR3 extends over 15 amino acids. Authors' processing steps: Amplification with reference gene primers provided the estimates of nucleated cell counts. The protocol was immunoSEQ multiplex PCR, while the TCRdb copy is restricted to in-frame clones and leaves out a portion. V and J calls plus clone size are reproduced from that table; the DNA served to infer D and trimming. The table shows 200,000 to 250,000 clones, with about 90% occurring only once.

This TCR was recovered from a woman aged 30 to 39 who had been exposed to COVID-19. Input material: PBMCs or T cells enriched from blood (not recorded which). This chain connects TRBV7-9 to TRBJ2-7; D not certain. The CDR3: CASSLEGGVGYEQYF. The CDR3 nucleotides are TGTGCCAGCAGCTTAGAAGGTGGAGTCGGTTACGAGCAGTACTTC.